The rows below give T cell receptor beta chains drawn from one sample of a study of graft-versus-host responses after intestinal transplantation. TCRdb's table, derived via immunoSEQ multiplex PCR, lists solely in-frame clones and lacks some. The data contain around 15,000 clones, roughly a third of them singletons. The source was alloreactive CD4+ T cells from a mixed lymphocyte reaction culture, collected before intestinal transplant. All receptors come from a human patient who received an intestinal transplant. Both conserved end residues are part of each CDR3. The order of the fields is J gene, V gene, CDR3 protein.

TRBJ2-7 | TRBV7-2 | CASSLDRSYEQYF
TRBJ2-7 | TRBV11-3 | CASSAHYYEQYF
TRBJ2-3 | TRBV5-1 | CASSPPYTSTDTQYF
TRBJ2-7 | TRBV19 | CASSAPGQGFEQYF
TRBJ1-6 | TRBV5-1 | CASSQDHSPLHF
TRBJ2-3 | TRBV5-1 | CASSPSGGAGTDTQYF
TRBJ2-7 | TRBV2 | CASSGVGPSRSYEQYF
TRBJ2-2 | TRBV9 | CASSVGVGGTGELFF
TRBJ2-6 | TRBV5-1 | CASSFPDPSGANVLTF
TRBJ2-1 | TRBV10-3 | CAISGDRGTNNEQFF
TRBJ2-1 | TRBV5-1 | CASSYGTSGLEQFF
TRBJ1-1 | TRBV6-5 | CASSTGYTEAFF
TRBJ2-3 | TRBV5-1 | CASSLGGGARADTQYF
TRBJ2-1 | TRBV7-3 | CASSLGLAGPYNEQFF
TRBJ1-2 | TRBV11-2 | CASSQGQYGYTF
TRBJ1-2 | TRBV6-6 | CASSPTDSYDGYTF
TRBJ2-3 | TRBV6-6 | CASSYQWRGSTQYF
TRBJ2-5 | TRBV5-1 | CASSLTTVETQYF
TRBJ2-3 | TRBV10-1 | CASSEGRALSTDTQYF
TRBJ2-1 | TRBV7-9 | CASSPRGSSYNEQFF
TRBJ1-2 | TRBV6-5 | CASKRDDRSNYGYTF
TRBJ2-7 | TRBV6-5 | CASSPAGTSPYEQYF
TRBJ1-2 | TRBV5-6 | CASSLATENYGYTF
TRBJ1-5 | TRBV4-1 | CASSQDFSGGNQPQHF
TRBJ2-7 | TRBV18 | CASSPFRDTSYEQYF
TRBJ2-5 | TRBV18 | CASNRGRGETQYF
TRBJ1-1 | TRBV6-5 | CASSWSITHGVAFF
TRBJ1-1 | TRBV5-1 | CASSSGQPMNTEAFF
TRBJ2-7 | TRBV7-3 | CASSLVGTGSYEQYF
TRBJ2-3 | TRBV6-5 | CASTPGLAGSQYF
TRBJ2-6 | TRBV7-4 | CASSQQSSSQSRANVLTF
TRBJ2-7 | TRBV12-5 | CASGLTSESYEQYF
TRBJ2-1 | TRBV9 | CASSSLGGSLAYNEQFF
TRBJ1-6 | TRBV6-1 | CASSAAALTYNSPLHF
TRBJ2-1 | TRBV5-1 | CASSISGGDNEQFF
TRBJ2-3 | TRBV18 | CASSPRPDTQYF
TRBJ2-3 | TRBV6-1 | CASSSQGTDTQYF
TRBJ2-1 | TRBV6-5 | CASSTRLAGREQFF
TRBJ2-3 | TRBV15 | CATSRGPRRPSTDTQYF
TRBJ2-2 | TRBV7-3 | CASSLSGVNTGELFF
TRBJ1-2 | TRBV7-2 | CASSLVGDRNYGYTF
TRBJ1-2 | TRBV18 | CASSPQNYGYTF
TRBJ2-7 | TRBV5-6 | CASSSTYEQYF
TRBJ2-1 | TRBV19 | CASSISGNLGNEQFF
TRBJ1-3 | TRBV5-4 | CASSLGPGTGRLNTIYF
TRBJ2-5 | TRBV28 | CASSRTTGTSRGETQYF
TRBJ1-3 | TRBV18 | CASSPLVEGGNTIYF
TRBJ2-7 | TRBV9 | CASSVTGGYEQYF
TRBJ1-5 | TRBV6-5 | CASRLGGYGNQPQHF
TRBJ2-5 | TRBV5-1 | CASSDIAGGETQYF